These T cell receptor beta chains were read from a single sample in a study of blood T cell repertoires in COVID-19. The table came from immunoSEQ multiplex PCR; TCRdb's copy has only in-frame clones and leaves some out. This sample has nearly 250,000 clones, with around 89% found just once. Sequencing used PBMCs or T cells enriched from blood (not recorded which). These receptors were taken from a man aged 45-65 years who had been exposed to COVID-19. CDR3s include the opening cysteine and the closing phenylalanine or tryptophan. The D gene is left open where the match is weak. Rows give clone size only sometimes, using once, few, many, or a class for an expanded clone.

NA	NA	TRBV2	TRBJ1-3	TGTGCCAGCAGCGCAGGGCTTGGAAACACCATATATTTT	CASSAGLGNTIYF
NA	NA	TRBV5-5	TRBJ2-1	TGTGCCAGCAGCTTGGATGCTTTTGCGGGAAATGAGCAGTTCTTC	CASSLDAFAGNEQFF
NA	NA	TRBV10-1	TRBJ2-3	TGCGCCAGCAGTGAGGGGACGAGGGGGACCACAGATACGCAGTATTTT	CASSEGTRGTTDTQYF
TRBD2	few	TRBV12-5	TRBJ2-2	TGTGCTAGTGGTTTGTCGTTAGGACTAGCGGGTCCGGGGGGCACCGGGGAGCTGTTTTTT	CASGLSLGLAGPGGTGELFF
NA	NA	TRBV27	TRBJ1-1	TGTGCCAGCAGTTTATATGAGGGCACTGAAGCTTTCTTT	CASSLYEGTEAFF
TRBD1	NA	TRBV19	TRBJ1-5	TGTGCCAGTAGTGGGACAGGCAGGGTCTTTCAGCCCCAGCATTTT	CASSGTGRVFQPQHF
TRBD1	once	TRBV2	TRBJ2-5	TGTGCCAGCAACTCCCGGACAGGGACGGAGACCCAGTACTTC	CASNSRTGTETQYF
TRBD1	NA	TRBV19	TRBJ2-2	TGTGCCAGTAGTATCCTCCGGACAGGCGACGAGAACACCGGGGAGCTGTTTTTT	CASSILRTGDENTGELFF
TRBD1	NA	TRBV29-1	TRBJ1-2	TGCAGCGTTGAGGGGACAGATGGGTACACCTTC	CSVEGTDGYTF
TRBD1	once	TRBV5-1	TRBJ2-3	TGCGCCAGCAGACAGGGGGCGCGGCTAGATACGCAGTATTTT	CASRQGARLDTQYF
TRBD2	NA	TRBV5-1	TRBJ2-3	TGCGCCAGCAGCGGACTAGCGGGGGGGCCAGATAGCACAGATACGCAGTATTTT	CASSGLAGGPDSTDTQYF
NA	few	TRBV11-1	TRBJ1-6	TGTGCCAGCAGCTTAGAGGGGGATTCACCCCTCCACTTT	CASSLEGDSPLHF
NA	NA	TRBV6-5	TRBJ2-3	TGTGCCAGCAGTCGCCAGGTTGCACAGGAAGATACGCAGTATTTT	CASSRQVAQEDTQYF
TRBD1	NA	TRBV13	TRBJ1-2	TGTGCCAGCAGCCCGGGACAGGGGGCATATGGCTACACCTTC	CASSPGQGAYGYTF
TRBD1	NA	TRBV6-7	TRBJ1-5	TGTGCCAGCCCCCTCGAGGACAGGGGCCTCTGGGGCAATCAGCCCCAGCATTTT	CASPLEDRGLWGNQPQHF
TRBD2	NA	TRBV5-6	TRBJ2-3	TGTGCCAGCAAGAAGCGGGGACCTAGCACAGATACGCAGTATTTT	CASKKRGPSTDTQYF
TRBD2	NA	TRBV28	TRBJ2-5	TGTGCCAGCAGTCTCCGGACTAGACAAGAGACCCAGTACTTC	CASSLRTRQETQYF
TRBD2	NA	TRBV24-1	TRBJ2-2	TGTGCCACTGAGCGGGGGCAGTTAAACACCGGGGAGCTGTTTTTT	CATERGQLNTGELFF
NA	NA	TRBV14	TRBJ2-5	TGTGCCAGCAGCCAAGATGACCTTCCGACTGAGACCCAGTACTTC	CASSQDDLPTETQYF
NA	NA	TRBV3-1/TRBV3-2	TRBJ2-5	TGTGCCAGCAGCCAAGAGTCCGGAGAAGAGACCCAGTACTTC	CASSQESGEETQYF
NA	NA	TRBV9	TRBJ2-1	TGTGCCAGCAGCGACGCAGGGCCCTACAATGAGCAGTTCTTC	CASSDAGPYNEQFF
NA	NA	TRBV28	TRBJ1-5	TGTGCCAGCAGGGACACAGGGTGGCCCCAGCATTTT	CASRDTGWPQHF
NA	NA	TRBV7-4	TRBJ2-5	TGTGCCAGCAGCTTAAGGGAGGTAACTAGCCGACCCCAAGAGACCCAGTACTTC	CASSLREVTSRPQETQYF
TRBD2	NA	TRBV7-2	TRBJ2-2	TGTGCCAGCAGCTTGGGGAGGGAGGGCCCCACCGGGGAGCTGTTTTTT	CASSLGREGPTGELFF
TRBD1	NA	TRBV10-1	TRBJ1-4	TGCGCCAGCCCTTGGGACAGGTGGTCACCTGAAAAACTGTTTTTT	CASPWDRWSPEKLFF
NA	few	TRBV5-1	TRBJ1-1	TGCGCCAGCAGCTTACAATTGAACACTGAAGCTTTCTTT	CASSLQLNTEAFF
NA	NA	TRBV5-1	TRBJ2-1	TGCGCCAGCACCCTAGGTAGTTATGAGCAGTTCTTC	CASTLGSYEQFF
NA	NA	TRBV24-1	TRBJ1-5	TGTGCCACCAGTGATTCCAAACGTGGGGGCGTCGGGCCCCAGCATTTT	CATSDSKRGGVGPQHF
TRBD2	NA	TRBV24-1	TRBJ2-1	TGTGCCACAACTCAAACCGGGACTAGCGGGAGGGATGAGCAGTTCTTC	CATTQTGTSGRDEQFF
TRBD1	once	TRBV7-9	TRBJ2-7	TGTGCCAGCAGCTTATCGGGGACAGTAAACGAGCAGTACTTC	CASSLSGTVNEQYF
NA	NA	TRBV24-1	TRBJ2-2	TGTGCCACCGGACACAGGGCGAACACCGGGGAGCTGTTTTTT	CATGHRANTGELFF
NA	NA	TRBV28	TRBJ1-4	TGTGCCAGCAGCCGATTCGCCCCGACAGGAAAACTGTTTTTT	CASSRFAPTGKLFF
NA	NA	TRBV28	TRBJ1-2	TGTGCCAGCAGTTCCCCCGGGGTTCCGGGTGGCTACACCTTC	CASSSPGVPGGYTF
TRBD1	NA	TRBV5-1	TRBJ1-3	TGCGCCAGCAGCTCTCAGGGGGGCTACTCTGGAAACACCATATATTTT	CASSSQGGYSGNTIYF
TRBD1	NA	TRBV9	TRBJ1-2	TGTGCCAGCAGCGTAGAACAGGGGGCTTACTATGGCTACACCTTC	CASSVEQGAYYGYTF
NA	NA	TRBV28	TRBJ1-2	TGTGCCAGCAGTCTCTATAACTATGGCTACACCTTC	CASSLYNYGYTF
NA	NA	TRBV9	TRBJ2-5	TGTGCCAGCAGCTCCAGATTGCAAGAGACCCAGTACTTC	CASSSRLQETQYF
NA	once	TRBV7-2	TRBJ1-2	TGTGCCAGCAGCTTAACCACAGGGCCCTATGGCTACACCTTC	CASSLTTGPYGYTF
TRBD1	NA	TRBV14	TRBJ1-6	TGTGCCAGCAGCCAAGTCACAGGGGGATCTTCACCCCTCCACTTT	CASSQVTGGSSPLHF
TRBD1	NA	TRBV19	TRBJ1-4	TGTGCCAGATGCCGGGACAGGGGGGAAGGAGAAAAACTGTTTTTT	CARCRDRGEGEKLFF
NA	NA	TRBV19	TRBJ2-5	TGTGCCAGACGGCACAGGGAACGCGAAGAGACCCAGTACTTC	CARRHREREETQYF
TRBD1	once	TRBV29-1	TRBJ1-2	TGCAGCGTTGATGAGACCGGACAGGGACGAGGCTACACCTTC	CSVDETGQGRGYTF
TRBD1	NA	TRBV24-1	TRBJ2-3	TGTGCCACCAGTGATGCCGGGACAGGGGGCCCTCAGCTTCCAGATACGCAGTATTTT	CATSDAGTGGPQLPDTQYF
TRBD1	NA	TRBV28	TRBJ1-2	TGTGCCACCTTTGGGACAGGGGGCAAAGGCTACACCTTC	CATFGTGGKGYTF
TRBD1	NA	TRBV29-1	TRBJ1-1	TGCAGCGTTGTATGGGGCAGGGGGACCACTGAAGCTTTCTTT	CSVVWGRGTTEAFF
NA	NA	TRBV9	TRBJ2-5	TGTGCCAGCAGCGTAGCGAGCGGGCGGGCCCAGTACTTC	CASSVASGRAQYF